One sample yielded the 12 T cell receptor beta chains listed below, sequenced in a study of OX40 agonist ivuxolimab in advanced cancers. Using immunoSEQ multiplex PCR, the repertoire was profiled, and TCRdb retains in-frame clones only, with some absent. The sample yields tens of thousands of clones, approximately 80% seen once. The specimen was CD4+ or CD8+ T cells sorted from blood, collected in a trial of the OX40 agonist ivuxolimab. Receptors originate from an adult with an advanced solid tumor such as melanoma, head and neck, liver or kidney cancer.

This rearrangement joins TRBV10-3 to TRBJ2-4; weak D call: TRBD2 (7 bases). This CDR3 comprises 15 residues. V shed 6 bases and J shed 6 bases, with 18 bases lying between them. Germline V gives CDR1 ENHRY, CDR2 SYGVKD. The CDR3 spells CAISGGQGGINIQYF. CDR3 nucleotide sequence: TGTGCCATCAGCGGGGGGCAAGGAGGTATAAACATTCAGTACTTC.

The rearrangement uses TRBV6-5 and TRBJ1-2; D remains ambiguous. Germline-derived CDR1 and CDR2 are MNHEY and SVGAGI. The V end lost 2 bases, the J end lost 1 base, and 5 bases lay between the germline ends. This CDR3 contains 13 residues. Written as DNA, the CDR3 is TGTGCCAGCAGTTACAGGGATAACTATGGCTACACCTTC. This encodes CASSYRDNYGYTF.

This clone has only a few counts. V is TRBV2 and J is TRBJ2-3; D is undetermined. V was shortened by 8 bases and J by 0 bases, with 6 bases between the two germline ends. This CDR3 is 12 amino acids long. CDR1 is SNHLY, CDR2 FYNNEI, per germline. The CDR3 protein is CASATSTDTQYF. The CDR3 coding sequence is TGTGCCAGCGCGACAAGCACAGATACGCAGTATTTT.

V gene TRBV30 combines with J gene TRBJ2-3; 8 bases line up with TRBD2. Germline trimming cut 7 bases from V and 2 bases from J; bases unmatched to any gene: 14. CDR1 is GTSNPN and CDR2 is SVGIG in the germline V gene (reference sequence). The CDR3 runs 16 residues. CDR3 loop: CASISGSARTTDTQYF. CDR3 nucleotide sequence: TGTGCCTCAATAAGCGGGAGTGCTCGTACCACAGATACGCAGTATTTT.

This clone came up once. This chain uses TRBV27 with TRBJ2-7, with D maybe TRBD2 (5 bases). The CDR3 has 13 amino acids. Trimming pared 4 bases from V and 8 bases from J, leaving 15 bases between. The V gene's germline CDR1 is MNHEY and CDR2 SMNVEV (reference sequence). The CDR3 protein is CASSSPTRRQQYF. The CDR3 DNA is TGTGCCAGCAGTTCACCGACGAGGAGGCAGCAGTACTTC.

This rearrangement joins TRBV10-3 to TRBJ1-1; D unclear. V was shortened by 4 bases and J by 4 bases, with 7 bases between the two germline ends. Looked up from germline, CDR1 is ENHRY and CDR2 is SYGVKD. This CDR3 is built from 12 residues. CDR3 DNA sequence: TGTGCCATCAGTGCAGTGAGCACTGAAGCTTTCTTT. It specifies CAISAVSTEAFF.

The chain carries TRBV25-1 and TRBJ2-2; the match to TRBD1 covers 8 bases. The CDR3 has 14 residues. V lost 1 base, J lost 7 bases, and 2 bases stayed unmatched. CDR1 and CDR2 from the germline V gene are MGHDK and SYGVNS. CDR3 in DNA: TGTGCCAGCAGTGAATCAGGGGGCAACGGGGAGCTGTTTTTT. Amino acids: CASSESGGNGELFF.

J is TRBJ2-1 and V is TRBV4-2, with 14 bases aligning to TRBD2. The CDR3 runs 17 residues. The junction had 5 bases not matched to a gene; V was cut back by 1 base and J by 6 bases. Germline CDR1 is LGHNA and CDR2 is YNFKEQ. The CDR3 DNA reads as TGTGCCAGCAGCCAAGCTTCCGGGACTAGCGGGAGCAATGAGCAGTTCTTC. It codes for CASSQASGTSGSNEQFF.

In this sample, this clone turned up once. V and J are TRBV6-5 and TRBJ2-7; TRBD2 matches at 12 bases. Losses at the gene ends were 2 bases for V and 6 bases for J; bases not matched to a gene: 5. There are 15 residues in the CDR3. Germline loops: CDR1 MNHEY, CDR2 SVGAGI. CDR3 residues: CASSYQTSGRPEQYF. Written as DNA, the CDR3 is TGTGCCAGCAGTTACCAGACTAGCGGGAGACCCGAGCAGTACTTC.

The chain links TRBV5-4 to TRBJ2-6; D is perhaps TRBD2 (6 bases). The CDR3 covers 18 residues. The germline CDR1 and CDR2 sequences are SGHNT and YYREEE (reference sequence). Between the trimmed V and J ends, which lost 0 bases and 0 bases, there was a span of 13 bases. CDR3 residues: CASSLELASLSGANVLTF. The CDR3 coding sequence is TGTGCCAGCAGCTTGGAACTAGCTAGCCTCTCTGGGGCCAACGTCCTGACTTTC.

This clone was detected only a few times. The gene calls are TRBV14 and TRBJ1-6; D unclear. Germline-derived CDR1 and CDR2 are SGHDN and FVKESK. Trimming shortened V by 4 bases and J by 4 bases, and 8 bases separated the two germline ends. The CDR3 length is 14 residues. CDR3 coding DNA: TGTGCCAGCAGCCTCGGACCTTATAATTCACCCCTCCACTTT. The encoded protein is CASSLGPYNSPLHF.

Here the CDR3 reads CASSNCTLGNTIYF. The DNA of the CDR3 is TGTGCCAGCAGCAATTGCACACTTGGAAACACCATATATTTT. The gene calls are TRBV21-1 and TRBJ1-3. TRBV21-1 is a known pseudogene. The CDR3 spans 14 residues.